A selection of T cell receptor beta chains follows, all from one sample in a study of T cell responses to AZD1222 COVID-19 vaccine. Measured with immunoSEQ multiplex PCR; TCRdb has only the in-frame clones, and not every one. The sample contains 100,000 to 150,000 clones, 86% of which appear only once. This material consisted of peripheral blood, taken on day 0 of AZD1222 vaccination. These TCRs come from an adult in good health. The CDR3 runs from the conserved cysteine through the conserved F or W. D genes are given only for firm matches. A row's size may be missing; if present it is once, few, many or a size class.

V gene: TRBV28
D gene: -
J gene: TRBJ2-5
clone size: -
CDR3 DNA: TGTGCCAGCGGGCCCGTCCAAGAGACCCAGTACTTC
CDR3 protein: CASGPVQETQYF

V gene: TRBV27
D gene: -
J gene: TRBJ2-7
clone size: -
CDR3 DNA: TGTGCCAGCAGTCCACAAACTTGGGGAGCCGCCTACGAGCAGTACTTC
CDR3 protein: CASSPQTWGAAYEQYF

V gene: TRBV6-2/TRBV6-3
D gene: -
J gene: TRBJ1-1
clone size: -
CDR3 DNA: TGTGCCAGCAGTGGTAGGAGGGGAGGCACTGAAGCTTTCTTT
CDR3 protein: CASSGRRGGTEAFF

V gene: TRBV28
D gene: TRBD1
J gene: TRBJ1-4
clone size: -
CDR3 DNA: TGTGCCAGCAGTTTATTGGGACAGGGGGCCGGGAATGAAAAACTGTTTTTT
CDR3 protein: CASSLLGQGAGNEKLFF

V gene: TRBV5-6
D gene: TRBD1
J gene: TRBJ2-7
clone size: -
CDR3 DNA: TGTGCCAGCAGCTGGTCGGACAGGAACTCCTACGAGCAGTACTTC
CDR3 protein: CASSWSDRNSYEQYF

V gene: TRBV27
D gene: TRBD1
J gene: TRBJ1-2
clone size: -
CDR3 DNA: TGTGCCAGCAGTCGGGGACAGAACCTCTATGGCTACACCTTC
CDR3 protein: CASSRGQNLYGYTF

V gene: TRBV5-1
D gene: -
J gene: TRBJ2-5
clone size: few
CDR3 DNA: TGCGCCAGCAGCCCTGGACGGGGTTTAGGAGAGACCCAGTACTTC
CDR3 protein: CASSPGRGLGETQYF

V gene: TRBV3-1/TRBV3-2
D gene: -
J gene: TRBJ2-3
clone size: -
CDR3 DNA: TGTGCCAGCAGCCAAGAGGGACTCACAGATACGCAGTATTTT
CDR3 protein: CASSQEGLTDTQYF

V gene: TRBV6-1
D gene: -
J gene: TRBJ1-4
clone size: once
CDR3 DNA: TGTGCCAGCAGTGATGGGGCAGGGGTCTCTAATGAAAAACTGTTTTTT
CDR3 protein: CASSDGAGVSNEKLFF

V gene: TRBV5-3
D gene: -
J gene: TRBJ2-7
clone size: -
CDR3 DNA: TGTGCCAGAAGCTTGGAAGGCTGGGAGTCCTACGAGCAGTACTTC
CDR3 protein: CARSLEGWESYEQYF

V gene: TRBV27
D gene: -
J gene: TRBJ2-7
clone size: -
CDR3 DNA: TGTGCCAGCAGTTTTGGGGATTGGAGGGTGGACGAGCAGTACTTC
CDR3 protein: CASSFGDWRVDEQYF

V gene: TRBV7-9
D gene: TRBD1
J gene: TRBJ2-5
clone size: -
CDR3 DNA: TGTGCCAGCAGCTTATTACGGACAGGGGGCTTCCAAGAGACCCAGTACTTC
CDR3 protein: CASSLLRTGGFQETQYF

V gene: TRBV6-2/TRBV6-3
D gene: TRBD1
J gene: TRBJ2-5
clone size: once
CDR3 DNA: TGTGCCAGCAGTCGACAGGGGAGAGGAGAGACCCAGTACTTC
CDR3 protein: CASSRQGRGETQYF